The present T cell receptor beta chain was sequenced within a study of identical twins. Findings of the study overall: One should note that invariant MAIT and iNKT cells could partly confound zero-insertion analyses.

Points on this clonotype: Antigen specificity is unknown.

With no exceptions, donors were healthy Caucasians. CDR1 is MNHNS, CDR2 SASEGT, per germline. The CDR3 length is 14 residues. Trimming removed 8 bases from V and 5 bases from J, with 16 bases in between. One entry per CDR3 protein results from TCRdb running MiXCR on the 5' RACE reads. The table has hundreds of thousands of distinct CDR3 sequences, around a sixth seen once. A further study also used this sample, focusing on T cells expressing NK-cell markers.

The rearrangement uses TRBV6-1 and TRBJ2-1, with a weak D call TRBD1 (6 bases). The specimen sequenced was PBMCs. The receptor's source is a woman under 30 in good health. CDR3 protein: CASSRYRVDNEQFF. The DNA for the CDR3 is TGTGCCAGCTCCCGATACAGGGTGGACAATGAGCAGTTCTTC.